This TCR beta chain was recorded in a study of human T cells and chemical hapten exposure. In germline, CDR1 is LGHNT, CDR2 FRNRAP. V was trimmed by 2 bases and J by 5 bases, leaving 9 bases between them. The CDR3 sequence is 13 residues long. Time point here: pre-sensitization, week 0. Specified treatment: therapeutic diphenylcyclopropenone sensitization with weekly scalp DPC. TCRdb fed the RACE reads into MiXCR, producing one record per CDR3 protein. The sample has more than 80,000 distinct CDR3 sequences, approximately 11% seen once; the top ten hold about 3.1%. The chain has TRBV12-5 and TRBJ2-5; D remains unclear. This sequence originates from an older woman with alopecia areata. Some clones in this sample may be carry-over from other donors' samples. The material was whole blood, obtained in connection with sensitization to the hapten diphenylcyclopropenone (DPC). The CDR3 sequence is CASGLTELETQYF. The CDR3 DNA reads as TGTGCTAGTGGTTTGACAGAATTGGAGACCCAGTACTTC.